These 32 T cell receptor beta chains were all obtained from the same sample, sequenced in a study of beta chain features in type 1 diabetes (dated 2018 in TCRdb). What the authors observed across the whole study: Type 1 diabetes patients showed a moderate but significant shortening of TCRB CDR3 length in all four CD4+ subsets.

Libraries were made using the immunoSEQ multiplex PCR assay. All of the isolated RNA was reverse transcribed with the High Capacity cDNA Reverse Transcription Kit, so expressed TCRB transcripts were sequenced. Sourced from immuneACCESS, this table was stored by TCRdb with only in-frame sequences that have V and J called. A share of the clones is absent; for the studies checked, an unresolved V gene accounts for under half, and the remainder has no known explanation. For this sample there are hundreds of thousands of clones; under 15% appear just once. Around 0.022% of the sample is held by the ten biggest clonotypes. The antigens for these receptors are not known. The sequenced material came from naive CD4+ T cells from blood. This specimen's cell subset or site label, per the study, means: true naive CD4+ T cells. These receptor sequences come from a man aged 18 to 29 with type 1 diabetes.

This clone occurred a few times. As DNA, the CDR3 is TGTGCCAGCAGCCCCAGGGGAGTCTCTGGAAACACCATATATTTT. It yields the protein CASSPRGVSGNTIYF. The chain recombines TRBV25-1 with TRBJ1-3, with a tentative D call TRBD1 (6 bases). V dropped 6 bases and J dropped 0 bases, with 12 bases sitting between them. The length of the CDR3 is 15 residues. Germline V gene data show CDR1 as MGHDK and CDR2 as SYGVNS. The complete variable domain, with remaining parts taken from reference TRBV25-1 and TRBJ1-3, reads EADIYQTPRYLVIGTGKKITLECSQTMGHDKMYWYQQDPGMELHLIHYSYGVNSTEKGDLSSESTVSRIRTEHFPLTLESARPSHTSQYLCASSPRGVSGNTIYFGEGSWLTVV.

The genes are TRBV14 and TRBJ2-4; D is uncertain. V was trimmed by 3 bases and J by 13 bases, leaving 13 bases between them. Germline V lookup: CDR1 SGHDN, CDR2 FVKESK. The CDR3 has 12 amino acids. This chain's CDR3 is CASSQTLDLQYF. Written as DNA, the CDR3 is TGTGCCAGCAGCCAGACCCTAGACCTACAGTACTTC.

The chain carries TRBV6-1 and TRBJ1-1, with no clear D. The CDR3 runs 13 residues. Germline V gene data show CDR1 as MNHNS and CDR2 as SASEGT. V lost 6 bases, J lost 0 bases, and 8 bases lay in between. The CDR3 spells CASSQLMNTEAFF. In DNA form, the CDR3 reads TGTGCCAGCAGCCAACTCATGAACACTGAAGCTTTCTTT.

This clone has more than one count but fewer than ten. The gene calls are TRBV13 and TRBJ1-2; 7 bases are shared with TRBD1. Germline V CDR1 and CDR2: PRHDT, FYEKMQ (reference sequence). The V gene end was trimmed by 0 bases and the J gene end by 8 bases; junction bases not matched to a gene: 12. The CDR3 spans 16 residues. This CDR3 reads CASSLGRIYRGGGYTF. The CDR3 DNA reads TGTGCCAGCAGCTTAGGACGTATATACAGGGGTGGAGGCTACACCTTC. Variable domain in full (rest from reference TRBV13 and TRBJ1-2): AAGVIQSPRHLIKEKRETATLKCYPIPRHDTVYWYQQGPGQDPQFLISFYEKMQSDKGSIPDRFSAQQFSDYHSELNMSSLELGDSALYFCASSLGRIYRGGGYTFGSGTRLTVV.

This clone was counted a few times. The chain joins TRBV6-1 to TRBJ1-2, with 10 bases identical to TRBD1. The V gene end was trimmed by 0 bases and the J gene end by 5 bases; junction bases not matched to a gene: 9. The CDR3 sequence is 17 residues long. The germline V gene has CDR1 MNHNS and CDR2 SASEGT. The CDR3 protein is CASSEAIGTGEEYGYTF. The CDR3 DNA sequence: TGTGCCAGCAGTGAAGCGATCGGGACAGGGGAAGAATATGGCTACACCTTC.

The chain recombines TRBV14 with TRBJ1-2; D is ambiguous. The CDR3 is made up of 13 amino acids. The V end lost 4 bases, the J end lost 3 bases, and 9 bases lay between the germline ends. Germline CDR1 SGHDN, CDR2 FVKESK. CDR3 in DNA: TGTGCCAGCAGCCGTCAGGCGGACTATGGCTACACCTTC. This sequence encodes CASSRQADYGYTF.

The sample holds a few counts of this clone. The chain combines TRBV2 with TRBJ1-2; the D gene is possibly TRBD1 (6 bases). The CDR3 is made up of 13 amino acids. The V gene's germline CDR1 is SNHLY and CDR2 FYNNEI. Deletions cut 4 bases from V and 8 bases from J, with 14 bases between. CDR3: CASSGREGEGYTF. The CDR3 bases are TGTGCCAGCAGTGGGCGCGAGGGGGAGGGCTACACCTTC.

J is TRBJ2-3 and V is TRBV2, with D possibly TRBD2 on 7 matching bases. V lost 7 bases and J lost 6, with 17 bases in between. The CDR3 totals 14 residues. CDR1 is SNHLY and CDR2 is FYNNEI in the germline V gene. In DNA form, the CDR3 reads TGTGCCAGCATAGTGGGGGGGGCTGTGGATACGCAGTATTTT. Residues: CASIVGGAVDTQYF.

This chain connects TRBV30 to TRBJ2-2; D assignment may be TRBD1 or TRBD2 (5 bases each). The ends were cut back, 3 bases at V and 6 bases at J, with 11 bases in the middle. The CDR3 covers 13 residues. Germline CDR1 is GTSNPN and CDR2 is SVGIG (reference sequence). CDR3 protein: CAWRTGTAGELFF. The DNA of the CDR3 is TGTGCCTGGAGGACGGGGACGGCCGGGGAGCTGTTTTTT.

This clone was seen more than once but under ten times. V is TRBV18 and J is TRBJ2-7, with D unclear. CDR1 is KGHSH and CDR2 is LQKENI in the germline V gene. The CDR3 consists of 13 residues. Trimming took 2 bases from V and 3 from J, leaving 8 bases between them. The CDR3 loop reads CASSPGSIYEQYF. The CDR3 nucleotides read TGTGCCAGCTCACCAGGCTCAATCTACGAGCAGTACTTC.

The V gene is TRBV4-1, the J gene TRBJ2-3; 7 bases are shared with TRBD1. With V trimmed by 3 bases and J by 2 bases, 11 bases remained unmatched. CDR1 is MGHRA, CDR2 YSYEKL, per germline. The CDR3 length is 17 residues. The CDR3 reads CASSHLGQEKHTDTQYF. Written as DNA, the CDR3 is TGCGCCAGCAGCCACCTCGGACAGGAAAAACACACAGATACGCAGTATTTT.

This clone was counted between two and nine times. The genes are TRBV10-1 and TRBJ2-5; unclear D gene. The CDR3 has 14 amino acids. Germline V CDR1 and CDR2: WNHNN, SYGVQD (reference sequence). The V end lost 7 bases, the J end lost 4 bases, and 16 bases lay between the germline ends. The CDR3 protein is CASIQTLAAETQYF. The DNA for the CDR3 is TGCGCCAGCATTCAGACCTTGGCGGCAGAGACCCAGTACTTC.

As regards this clone: Other nucleotide sequences in the sample specify the same CDR3. The rearrangement links TRBV5-1 to TRBJ2-5, with TRBD1 as a possible D gene (5 bases). Germline-derived CDR1 and CDR2 are SGHRS and YFSETQ. Trimming took 3 bases from V and 3 from J, leaving 9 bases between them. This CDR3 is 13 amino acids long. In DNA, the CDR3 is TGCGCCAGCAGCTCTCAGGGTGAAGAGACCCAGTACTTC. Amino acid sequence: CASSSQGEETQYF.

The J gene is TRBJ2-1, the V gene TRBV29-1; D could derive from TRBD1 or TRBD2 (5 bases each). The CDR3 consists of 15 residues. Per germline, CDR1 SQVTM and CDR2 ANQGSEA. Trimming removed 4 bases from V and 6 bases from J, with 19 bases in between. CDR3 sequence reads: CSVGGSLLMGNEQFF. The CDR3 DNA is TGCAGCGTTGGGGGGAGTCTTTTAATGGGCAATGAGCAGTTCTTC.

This clone was observed a handful of times. This sequence joins TRBV4-1 and TRBJ1-1; 7 bases map to TRBD1. Per the germline V gene, CDR1 is MGHRA and CDR2 is YSYEKL. CDR3 length: 15 residues. Losses at the gene ends were 4 bases for V and 5 bases for J; bases not matched to a gene: 10. This CDR3 reads CASSRDRVTTTEAFF. CDR3 sequence (DNA): TGCGCCAGCAGCCGCGACAGGGTTACGACAACTGAAGCTTTCTTT.

This clone was seen a handful of times. V gene TRBV30 combines with J gene TRBJ2-1; D remains ambiguous. Trimming took off 1 base at V and 0 bases at J, with 7 bases between the two ends. The CDR3 loop spans 14 amino acids. Per germline, CDR1 GTSNPN and CDR2 SVGIG (reference sequence). In nucleotides, the CDR3 is TGTGCCTGGAGTGCACAACACTCCTACAATGAGCAGTTCTTC. As protein: CAWSAQHSYNEQFF.

The chain combines TRBV7-9 with TRBJ2-1; 8 bases map to TRBD2. Germline values: CDR1 SEHNR, CDR2 FQNEAQ (reference sequence). This CDR3 is built from 14 residues. Losses at the gene ends were 7 bases for V and 10 bases for J; bases not matched to a gene: 12. In DNA, the CDR3 is TGTGCCAGCATCCTTGTGGCTAGCGGGCTCGAGCAGTTCTTC. Its protein product is CASILVASGLEQFF.

This clone was recorded a few times. The rearrangement joins TRBV29-1 to TRBJ1-2, with 8 bases fitting TRBD1. This CDR3 comprises 13 residues. V shed 6 bases, J shed 4 bases, and the junction held 7 bases outside the gene matches. CDR1 and CDR2 from the germline V gene are SQVTM and ANQGSEA. The CDR3 DNA sequence: TGCAGCGTCGTCCAGACAGGGGTCTATGGCTACACCTTC. Residues: CSVVQTGVYGYTF.

The sample holds a few counts of this clone. The genes are TRBV27 and TRBJ1-1; unclear D gene. Germline CDR1 MNHEY, CDR2 SMNVEV (reference sequence). The CDR3 has 17 residues. V shed 5 bases and J shed 2 bases, with 21 bases lying between them. The CDR3 region has the DNA TGTGCCAGCAGTGTTCGCCCGCTGAACAGCTACAACACTGAAGCTTTCTTT. This sequence encodes CASSVRPLNSYNTEAFF.

This clone was observed a handful of times. V and J are TRBV30 and TRBJ2-5; TRBD2 agrees at 12 bases. This CDR3 comprises 13 residues. Germline trimming cut 4 bases from V and 3 bases from J; bases unmatched to any gene: 0. Germline lookup yields CDR1 GTSNPN and CDR2 SVGIG (reference sequence). The CDR3 region has the DNA TGTGCCTGGACTAGCGGGGGGGAAGAGACCCAGTACTTC. Translating it yields CAWTSGGEETQYF.

This clone came up a few times. CDR3 amino acids: CSVGRQGYEQYF. CDR3 DNA sequence: TGCAGCGTCGGGAGACAGGGGTACGAGCAGTACTTC. This rearrangement joins TRBV29-1 to TRBJ2-7, with 8 bases fitting TRBD1. The CDR3 is made up of 12 amino acids. V lost 6 bases, J lost 4 bases, and 5 bases stayed unmatched. The germline gives CDR1 SQVTM, CDR2 ANQGSEA.

The chain has TRBV7-2 and TRBJ1-2; no firm D call. CDR3 length equals 14 residues. Trimming shortened V by 3 bases and J by 5 bases, and 13 bases separated the two germline ends. In germline, CDR1 is SGHTA, CDR2 FQGNSA. DNA of the CDR3: TGTGCCAGCAGCTTTTCGGCCGCAACTTATGGCTACACCTTC. It yields the protein CASSFSAATYGYTF.

This clone was seen only a few times. The V and J genes are TRBV29-1 and TRBJ2-7; 8 nucleotides agree with TRBD1. V lost 5 bases and J lost 2; bases outside the gene matches: 11. CDR3 length equals 15 residues. The V gene's germline CDR1 is SQVTM and CDR2 ANQGSEA. The CDR3 DNA follows: TGCAGCGTTTCTCCTCGGGGACAGGCCCCCTACGAGCAGTACTTC. Protein: CSVSPRGQAPYEQYF.

The table lists this clone with a few counts. The identical CDR3 is also encoded by other nucleotide sequences in the sample. V usage is TRBV6-5 and J usage is TRBJ1-5; no definite D call. The CDR3 is made up of 13 amino acids. Trimming left V 0 bases short and J 1 base short, with 1 base between. The V gene's germline CDR1 is MNHEY and CDR2 SVGAGI. The CDR3 coding sequence is TGTGCCAGCAGTTACTCGAGCAATCAGCCCCAGCATTTT. This gives the protein CASSYSSNQPQHF.

The CDR3 coding sequence is TGTGCCTGGATTGTAGGGGGCTCTGGAAACACCATATATTTT. It specifies CAWIVGGSGNTIYF. This chain uses TRBV30 with TRBJ1-3; maybe TRBD1 (6 bases). The CDR3 has 14 residues. Trimming removed 4 bases from V and 0 bases from J, with 10 bases in between. CDR1 is GTSNPN, CDR2 SVGIG, per germline (reference sequence).

The V gene is TRBV2, the J gene TRBJ2-3, with 14 bases matching TRBD2. The V gene end was trimmed by 6 bases and the J gene end by 3 bases; junction bases not matched to a gene: 2. Germline CDR1 and CDR2: SNHLY and FYNNEI. The CDR3 is made up of 15 amino acids. This CDR3 is CASRWTSGGTDTQYF. In DNA form, the CDR3 reads TGTGCCAGCAGGTGGACTAGCGGGGGGACAGATACGCAGTATTTT.

This clone has more than one count but fewer than ten. The chain recombines TRBV10-3 with TRBJ1-2, with a weak D call TRBD1 (5 bases). CDR3 length: 15 amino acids. V was clipped by 7 bases and J by 2 bases, with 17 bases between them. CDR1 ENHRY and CDR2 SYGVKD come from the germline V gene. CDR3 bases: TGTGCCATCACCTTAGGGGAACAGCTAAACTATGGCTACACCTTC. This sequence encodes CAITLGEQLNYGYTF.

This chain joins TRBV28 and TRBJ1-2; 8 positions match TRBD1. The V gene's germline CDR1 is MDHEN and CDR2 SYDVKM. This CDR3 is 15 amino acids long. Losses at the gene ends were 7 bases for V and 4 bases for J; bases not matched to a gene: 11. The CDR3 sequence: CASTTGGGLVYGYTF. The CDR3 region has the DNA TGTGCCAGCACCACAGGGGGGGGGCTGGTCTATGGCTACACCTTC.

As to this clone: Other DNA variants within this sample encode the same CDR3. V is TRBV6-5 and J is TRBJ2-7; possibly TRBD2 for D (5 bases). Trimming took off 5 bases at V and 0 bases at J, with 14 bases between the two ends. This CDR3 spans 15 amino acids. Germline CDR1 is MNHEY and CDR2 is SVGAGI. CDR3 in amino acids: CASSPRTGSSYEQYF. The CDR3, as DNA: TGTGCCAGCAGTCCACGGACTGGGAGCTCCTACGAGCAGTACTTC.

The V gene is TRBV30, the J gene TRBJ1-1, with 7 bases aligning to TRBD1. The CDR3 has 14 residues. With V trimmed by 8 bases and J by 4 bases, 13 bases remained unmatched. The germline V gene has CDR1 GTSNPN and CDR2 SVGIG (reference sequence). The CDR3 DNA follows: TGTGCCCGAGACAGGGACCGGTTCGGCACTGAAGCTTTCTTT. Amino acid sequence: CARDRDRFGTEAFF.

J is TRBJ2-3 and V is TRBV7-3; D call uncertain. Per germline, CDR1 SGHTA and CDR2 FQGTGA. The CDR3 sequence is 12 residues long. Trimming removed 5 bases from V and 6 bases from J, with 9 bases in between. The CDR3 DNA reads TGTGCCAGCAGCCCCCTCGGGGATACGCAGTATTTT. It codes for CASSPLGDTQYF.

The chain carries TRBV7-2 and TRBJ1-4, with D unresolved. Germline assignment: CDR1 SGHTA and CDR2 FQGNSA. The V end was cut by 5 bases, the J end by 9 bases, with 13 bases between. This CDR3 is built from 13 residues. For the CDR3, the DNA is TGTGCCAGCAGCCGTAACTCTTGGCAAAAACTGTTTTTT. This translates into CASSRNSWQKLFF.